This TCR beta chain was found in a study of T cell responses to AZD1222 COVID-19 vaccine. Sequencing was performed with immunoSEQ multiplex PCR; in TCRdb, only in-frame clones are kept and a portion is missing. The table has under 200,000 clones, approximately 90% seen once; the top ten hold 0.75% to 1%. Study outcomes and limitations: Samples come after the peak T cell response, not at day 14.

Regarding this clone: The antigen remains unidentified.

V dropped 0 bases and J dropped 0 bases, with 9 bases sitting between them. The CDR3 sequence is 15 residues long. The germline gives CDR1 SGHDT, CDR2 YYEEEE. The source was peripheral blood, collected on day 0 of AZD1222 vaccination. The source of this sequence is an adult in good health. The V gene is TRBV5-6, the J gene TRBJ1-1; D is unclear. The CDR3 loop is CASSLGFKMNTEAFF. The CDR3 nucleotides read TGTGCCAGCAGCTTGGGGTTTAAGATGAACACTGAAGCTTTCTTT.